The 25 T cell receptor beta chains below were found in one sample sequenced in a study of blood T cell repertoires in COVID-19. TCRdb's table, derived via immunoSEQ multiplex PCR, lists solely in-frame clones and lacks some. The data hold about 370,000 clones, with more than 80% observed a single time. Sequencing was performed on peripheral blood. The receptors stem from a woman aged 25 to 45 with COVID-19, enrolled during active disease.

V gene TRBV7-2 combines with J gene TRBJ2-5, with TRBD2 matching 7 bases. Per the germline V gene, CDR1 is SGHTA and CDR2 is FQGNSA. V was pared by 1 base and J by 7 bases, with 6 bases of the junction left unmatched. The CDR3 length is 14 residues. CDR3 amino acids: CASSLVAGEGTQYF. DNA of the CDR3: TGTGCCAGCAGCTTAGTTGCGGGAGAGGGGACCCAGTACTTC.

The chain combines TRBV6-5 with TRBJ1-1, with D uncertain. The germline V and J ends were trimmed by 9 bases and 2 bases, with 16 bases remaining between them. Germline-derived CDR1 and CDR2 are MNHEY and SVGAGI. The CDR3 spans 14 residues. CDR3 region: CASTSTQLNTEAFF. In nucleotides, the CDR3 is TGTGCCAGTACCTCAACCCAACTTAACACTGAAGCTTTCTTT.

The V gene is TRBV7-9, the J gene TRBJ2-7; weak D call: TRBD1 (5 bases). V shed 1 base and J shed 2 bases, with 6 bases lying between them. CDR1 is SEHNR, CDR2 FQNEAQ, per germline (reference sequence). The CDR3 consists of 13 residues. CDR3 nucleotide sequence: TGTGCCAGCAGCTTAGAGGGGACCTACGAGCAGTACGTC. Its translation: CASSLEGTYEQYV.

V and J are TRBV5-1 and TRBJ1-4; D call uncertain. CDR3 length equals 16 residues. V was clipped by 4 bases and J by 0 bases, with 13 bases between them. Germline V gene data show CDR1 as SGHRS and CDR2 as YFSETQ. The CDR3 DNA sequence: TGCGCCAGCAGCCCAAATTCCTTAGCAACTAATGAAAAACTGTTTTTT. Its protein product is CASSPNSLATNEKLFF.

This rearrangement joins TRBV9 to TRBJ1-1; perhaps TRBD1 as D (5 bases). The CDR3 spans 14 residues. Trimming stripped 0 bases from V and 4 bases from J, with 10 bases between. Germline V gene data show CDR1 as SGDLS and CDR2 as YYNGEE. The CDR3 spells CASSVGQQVTEAFF. For the CDR3, the DNA is TGTGCCAGCAGCGTAGGGCAACAGGTCACTGAAGCTTTCTTT.

The chain uses TRBV7-2 and TRBJ2-2, with D possibly TRBD2 on 5 matching bases. CDR1 is SGHTA, CDR2 FQGNSA, per germline. Trimming left V 5 bases short and J 4 bases short, with 14 bases between. The length of the CDR3 is 15 residues. For the CDR3, the DNA is TGTGCCAGCAGCATACCTAGCCTCGGCACCGGGGAGCTGTTTTTT. Protein: CASSIPSLGTGELFF.

This clone has only one observation. The CDR3: CASSRPGTGNNEQFF. CDR3 DNA sequence: TGTGCCAGCAGCCGTCCCGGGACAGGGAATAATGAGCAGTTCTTC. The chain uses TRBV11-1 and TRBJ2-1; 9 positions agree with TRBD1. This CDR3 contains 15 residues. Germline lookup yields CDR1 SGHAT and CDR2 FQDESV (reference sequence). V shed 5 bases, J shed 7 bases, and the junction held 9 bases outside the gene matches.

V and J are TRBV7-9 and TRBJ2-7; tentatively, D is TRBD2 (5 bases). The CDR3 runs 13 residues. Per the germline V gene, CDR1 is SEHNR and CDR2 is FQNEAQ (reference sequence). The V gene lost 5 bases and the J gene lost 5 bases, with 13 bases spanning the gap. Here the CDR3 reads CASSEPPSHEQYV. The CDR3 nucleotides are TGTGCCAGCAGCGAACCCCCTAGCCACGAGCAGTACGTC.

This clone occurred once. The chain has TRBV7-2 and TRBJ1-2; no clear D gene. Trimming shortened V by 1 base and J by 0 bases, and 9 bases separated the two germline ends. CDR1 SGHTA and CDR2 FQGNSA come from the germline V gene. The CDR3 extends over 15 amino acids. This CDR3 is CASSLGTETNYGYTF. In DNA form, the CDR3 reads TGTGCCAGCAGCTTAGGTACCGAGACTAACTATGGCTACACCTTC.

The rearrangement joins TRBV29-1 to TRBJ2-2; D call uncertain. CDR1 and CDR2 (germline): SQVTM, ANQGSEA. CDR3 length: 12 residues. Trimming took off 3 bases at V and 4 bases at J, with 6 bases between the two ends. DNA of the CDR3: TGCAGCGTTGAGAGTCTCACCGGGGAGCTGTTTTTT. It codes for CSVESLTGELFF.

The chain uses TRBV18 and TRBJ1-1; D might be TRBD1 (6 bases). The CDR3 consists of 15 residues. In germline, CDR1 is KGHSH, CDR2 LQKENI. V gave up 0 bases and J gave up 5 bases, with 13 bases separating them. CDR3 coding DNA: TGTGCCAGCTCACCACCGGCAGGGGCGAGTACTGAAGCTTTCTTT. Translated: CASSPPAGASTEAFF.

The V gene is TRBV4-3, the J gene TRBJ2-1; 9 nucleotides agree with TRBD1. The CDR3 is 17 residues long. Germline V gene sequence: CDR1 LGHNA, CDR2 YSLEER. V shed 5 bases, J shed 7 bases, and the junction held 15 bases outside the gene matches. The CDR3 region has the DNA TGCGCCAGCAGCTACCAACTTCCGGGACAGGGTGGGAATGAGCAGTTCTTC. This encodes CASSYQLPGQGGNEQFF.

The gene calls are TRBV12-3 or TRBV12-4 and TRBJ2-5; the D is unclear. V was pared by 5 bases and J by 9 bases, with 16 bases between. This CDR3 has 13 residues. Here the CDR3 DNA reads TGTGCCAGCAGTCTGCCGCCCGGGTGGTCCCAGTACTTC. This translates into CASSLPPGWSQYF.

This chain joins TRBV5-1 and TRBJ2-3; 14 nucleotides match TRBD2. CDR3 length: 17 residues. V lost 5 bases to trimming and J lost 3 bases; unmatched junction nucleotides: 8. Germline CDR1 and CDR2: SGHRS and YFSETQ. The CDR3 sequence: CASRSGTSGSPTDTQYF. The DNA of the CDR3 is TGCGCCAGCAGATCTGGGACTAGCGGGAGCCCAACAGATACGCAGTATTTT.

In this sample, this clone turned up once. This chain joins TRBV6-6 and TRBJ1-1; possibly TRBD1 for D (5 bases). This CDR3 is 15 amino acids long. CDR1 MNHNY and CDR2 SVGAGI come from the germline V gene (reference sequence). The V end lost 5 bases, the J end lost 6 bases, and 19 bases lay between the germline ends. The CDR3 DNA sequence: TGTGCCAGCAGTCCCAACGACCAGGGAGGACCTGAAGCTTTCTTT. Translation: CASSPNDQGGPEAFF.

The chain has TRBV9 and TRBJ2-5; 7 bases fit TRBD1. After removal of 2 bases from V and 5 bases from J, the junction contained 3 bases not matched to a gene. The CDR3 is 13 residues long. The germline V gene encodes CDR1 SGDLS and CDR2 YYNGEE. CDR3 bases: TGTGCCAGCAGCGTGACAGGGACGGAGACCCAGTACTTC. Its protein product is CASSVTGTETQYF.

This chain links TRBV3-1 (or the pseudogene TRBV3-2) with TRBJ2-7, with D possibly being TRBD2 (6 bases). Trimming pared 0 bases from V and 2 bases from J, leaving 11 bases between. This CDR3 has 15 amino acids. Germline assignment: CDR1 LGHDT and CDR2 YNNKEL (reference sequence). The CDR3 region is CASSQDLSGAYEQYF. CDR3 sequence (DNA): TGTGCCAGCAGCCAAGATCTTTCGGGGGCCTACGAGCAGTACTTC.

The CDR3 is CASPGLNRETQYF. The DNA of the CDR3 is TGTGCCAGCCCCGGACTGAACCGGGAGACCCAGTACTTC. The J gene is TRBJ2-5, the V gene TRBV5-5; tentatively, D is TRBD2 (5 bases). Germline lookup yields CDR1 SGHKS and CDR2 YYEKEE (reference sequence). Trimming shortened V by 7 bases and J by 5 bases, and 15 bases separated the two germline ends. This CDR3 has 13 residues.

This clone has only one observation. The chain employs TRBV6-6 and TRBJ1-2; TRBD1 matches 7 bases. The germline gives CDR1 MNHNY, CDR2 SVGAGI (reference sequence). The CDR3 runs 13 residues. V was clipped by 6 bases and J by 8 bases; unmatched bases: 9. Here the CDR3 reads CASSERGRYGYTF. As DNA, the CDR3 is TGTGCCAGCAGCGAAAGGGGGCGTTACGGCTACACCTTC.

The J gene is TRBJ2-2, the V gene TRBV5-5, with TRBD2 identical over 8 bases. The CDR3 extends over 15 amino acids. The germline gives CDR1 SGHKS, CDR2 YYEKEE (reference sequence). Trimming removed 4 bases from V and 1 base from J; junction bases left unmatched: 3. CDR3 protein: CASSPGGLNTGELFF. The CDR3 nucleotides read TGTGCCAGCAGCCCGGGGGGGCTGAACACCGGGGAGCTGTTTTTT.

The gene calls are TRBV3-1 (or the pseudogene TRBV3-2) and TRBJ1-1; no firm D call. V lost 1 base and J 1 base, leaving 7 bases between the germline ends. The germline gives CDR1 LGHDT, CDR2 YNNKEL (reference sequence). CDR3 length equals 14 residues. CDR3 in amino acids: CASSQVPGNTEAFF. CDR3 nucleotide sequence: TGTGCCAGCAGCCAAGTGCCAGGGAACACTGAAGCTTTCTTT.

This sequence joins TRBV7-2 and TRBJ2-7; 9 bases map to TRBD2. CDR3 size: 15 residues. Germline values: CDR1 SGHTA, CDR2 FQGNSA. V lost 4 bases, J lost 2 bases, and 6 bases stayed unmatched. CDR3 bases: TGTGCCAGCAGCTCAGGGACTAGCAGAGCCTACGAGCAGTACTTC. It specifies CASSSGTSRAYEQYF.

The chain couples TRBV19 to TRBJ2-1; TRBD2 agrees at 11 bases. The V and J ends lost 6 bases and 6 bases, in that order; junction bases with no gene match: 16. The germline CDR1 and CDR2 sequences are LNHDA and SQIVND (reference sequence). CDR3 size: 18 residues. CDR3 bases: TGTGCCAGTAGCGACCCCGGAGGTAGCGGGAGGGCCCGCAATGAGCAGTTCTTC. The encoded protein is CASSDPGGSGRARNEQFF.

The chain uses TRBV25-1 and TRBJ1-2, with TRBD1 matching over 8 bases. J was trimmed by 6 bases and V by 8 bases; bases with no gene match: 8. The CDR3 consists of 13 residues. The germline gives CDR1 MGHDK, CDR2 SYGVNS. CDR3 protein: CASHSQGAHGYTF. CDR3 sequence (DNA): TGTGCCAGCCACAGCCAGGGGGCGCATGGCTACACCTTC.

The chain has TRBV4-3 and TRBJ2-7, with 8 bases matching TRBD1. V was clipped by 1 base and J by 1 base; unmatched bases: 6. The length of the CDR3 is 16 residues. The germline V gene has CDR1 LGHNA and CDR2 YSLEER. The CDR3 reads CASSQGTGIKSYEQYF. The DNA for the CDR3 is TGCGCCAGCAGCCAAGGGACAGGGATTAAATCCTACGAGCAGTACTTC.